These 24 T cell receptor beta chains came from one sample sequenced in a study of shared clonotypes between healthy human individuals. Measured with immunoSEQ multiplex PCR; TCRdb has only the in-frame clones, and not every one. The sample yields fewer than 1.6 million clones, just under 99% seen once. Sequencing used naive CD4+ T cells sorted from blood. As to subset: CD45RA+ positively selected. These receptors were obtained from a young man in good health.

CDR3 bases: TGTGCCAGCAGCTTAGACGTTTTCGTGGAGACCCAGTACTTC. This translates into CASSLDVFVETQYF. This chain joins TRBV7-2 and TRBJ2-5; D not certain. There are 14 residues in the CDR3. From germline, CDR1 is SGHTA and CDR2 FQGNSA. Trimming took 1 base from V and 5 from J, leaving 11 bases between them.

The chain carries TRBV9 and TRBJ1-1, with D tentatively TRBD1 (6 bases). The germline V gene encodes CDR1 SGDLS and CDR2 YYNGEE. The CDR3 covers 16 residues. V was pared by 5 bases and J by 2 bases, with 19 bases between. CDR3 in amino acids: CASSYTGGQPNTEAFF. In DNA form, the CDR3 reads TGTGCCAGCAGTTACACGGGCGGACAGCCTAACACTGAAGCTTTCTTT.

In nucleotides, the CDR3 is TGCGCCAGCAGCTTGGGACAGAAGGATGGGTATGGCTACACCTTC. This encodes CASSLGQKDGYGYTF. This chain joins TRBV5-1 and TRBJ1-2; possible D gene TRBD1, 5 bases. CDR3 length: 15 amino acids. Trimming removed 0 bases from V and 5 bases from J, with 14 bases in between. CDR1 is SGHRS and CDR2 is YFSETQ in the germline V gene.

The chain links TRBV5-6 to TRBJ2-3; 10 bases line up with TRBD1. This CDR3 is 16 amino acids long. Looked up from germline, CDR1 is SGHDT and CDR2 is YYEEEE. The V and J ends lost 4 bases and 5 bases, in that order; junction bases with no gene match: 10. CDR3 bases: TGTGCCAGCAGCGGTAACCGGGACAGGGGACGAGATACGCAGTATTTT. Protein: CASSGNRDRGRDTQYF.

CDR3 DNA sequence: TGTGCCAGCAGCCAAGTCGCGACTAGCTGGGGGGTAGGAAATGAGCAGTTCTTC. This gives the protein CASSQVATSWGVGNEQFF. The chain carries TRBV4-2 and TRBJ2-1; 7 bases are a match to TRBD2. The CDR3 totals 18 residues. The germline V gene encodes CDR1 LGHNA and CDR2 YNFKEQ. The V gene end was trimmed by 1 base and the J gene end by 7 bases; junction bases not matched to a gene: 16.

The rearrangement links TRBV10-3 to TRBJ2-7; D uncertain. The V gene's germline CDR1 is ENHRY and CDR2 SYGVKD. The CDR3 runs to 14 residues. V shed 7 bases and J shed 6 bases, with 19 bases lying between them. CDR3 in amino acids: CAITTGALQSEQYF. The CDR3 coding sequence is TGTGCCATCACCACCGGAGCTCTCCAGTCCGAGCAGTACTTC.

This chain connects TRBV18 to TRBJ1-3, with D tentatively TRBD1 (6 bases). V was trimmed by 4 bases and J by 8 bases, leaving 15 bases between them. The CDR3 loop spans 14 amino acids. Germline assignment: CDR1 KGHSH and CDR2 LQKENI. The CDR3 coding sequence is TGTGCCAGCTCACGCCGGGACATTGGGGACACCATATATTTT. This sequence encodes CASSRRDIGDTIYF.

In the case of this clone: Other DNA sequences in this sample translate to the same CDR3. This chain connects TRBV5-1 to TRBJ2-1, with D perhaps TRBD1 (6 bases). V was cut by 1 base and J by 4 bases, with 15 bases left in between. Germline CDR1 SGHRS, CDR2 YFSETQ. The CDR3 has 16 amino acids. CDR3 in amino acids: CASSLSGRGSYNEQFF. As DNA, the CDR3 is TGCGCCAGCAGCTTGAGTGGTAGGGGGTCTTACAATGAGCAGTTCTTC.

The V and J genes are TRBV6-5 and TRBJ2-7; no definite D call. V shed 3 bases and J shed 3 bases, with 15 bases lying between them. Germline CDR1 and CDR2: MNHEY and SVGAGI. There are 15 residues in the CDR3. CDR3 region: CASSYSQTVIYEQYF. The CDR3 DNA reads as TGTGCCAGCAGTTATTCCCAAACAGTAATCTACGAGCAGTACTTC.

The chain links TRBV6-4 to TRBJ1-1; D is undetermined. This CDR3 comprises 15 residues. From germline, CDR1 is MRHNA and CDR2 SNTAGT. The V end was cut by 6 bases, the J end by 1 base, with 15 bases between. The DNA of the CDR3 is TGTGCCAGCAGCCCTTTTGACGGAAAGAACACTGAAGCTTTCTTT. It specifies CASSPFDGKNTEAFF.

The gene calls are TRBV5-4 and TRBJ2-3; D gene ambiguous. Germline CDR1 and CDR2: SGHNT and YYREEE (reference sequence). CDR3 length: 15 amino acids. The V gene lost 4 bases and the J gene lost 6 bases, with 18 bases spanning the gap. The CDR3 DNA reads TGTGCCAGCAGCATCACGGGCCACGACCGGGATACGCAGTATTTT. This encodes CASSITGHDRDTQYF. The full variable domain, with the rest looked up from reference TRBV5-4 and TRBJ2-3, is ETGVTQSPTHLIKTRGQQVTLRCSSQSGHNTVSWYQQALGQGPQFIFQYYREEENGRGNFPPRFSGLQFPNYSSELNVNALELDDSALYLCASSITGHDRDTQYFGPGTRLTVL.

The CDR3 protein is CASTGARITEAFF. In DNA form, the CDR3 reads TGTGCCAGTACAGGGGCCCGCATCACCGAAGCTTTCTTT. This rearrangement joins TRBV7-2 to TRBJ1-1; 7 bases map to TRBD1. J was trimmed by 8 bases and V by 9 bases; bases with no gene match: 12. This CDR3 is 13 amino acids long. Looked up from germline, CDR1 is SGHTA and CDR2 is FQGNSA.

The rearrangement links TRBV15 to TRBJ1-3; D is unclear. The CDR3 has 12 residues. V shed 0 bases and J shed 5 bases, with 2 bases lying between them. Per germline, CDR1 LNHNV and CDR2 YYDKDF (reference sequence). CDR3 coding DNA: TGTGCCACCAGCAGAGAGAGAAACACCATATATTTT. Its protein product is CATSRERNTIYF.

The V call is TRBV10-2, the J call TRBJ1-2; D remains ambiguous. Looked up from germline, CDR1 is WSHSY and CDR2 is SAAADI. The CDR3 spans 12 residues. V lost 2 bases and J 4 bases, leaving 5 bases between the germline ends. The CDR3 region has the DNA TGCGCCAGCAGTGAGGGCCCCTATGGCTACACCTTC. Residues: CASSEGPYGYTF.

The chain carries TRBV18 and TRBJ2-1; TRBD2 matches at 8 bases. The germline V gene has CDR1 KGHSH and CDR2 LQKENI. The trim removed 1 base at V and 4 bases at J, leaving 3 bases unmatched. The CDR3 has 15 amino acids. As DNA, the CDR3 is TGTGCCAGCTCACCACGAGCGGGAGATTACAATGAGCAGTTCTTC. Its translation is CASSPRAGDYNEQFF.

Concerning this clone: Other DNA variants within this sample encode the same CDR3. This chain uses TRBV20-1 with TRBJ2-7; D uncertain. Germline V gives CDR1 DFQATT, CDR2 SNEGSKA (reference sequence). The CDR3 has 11 amino acids. Trimming removed 5 bases from V and 4 bases from J, with 9 bases in between. CDR3 nucleotides: TGCAGTGCTCCTTCGCCTTACGAGCAGTACTTC. Its protein product is CSAPSPYEQYF.

In the case of this clone: Other DNA variants within this sample encode the same CDR3. The chain links TRBV20-1 to TRBJ2-3; D remains unclear. Germline V gene lookup returns CDR1 DFQATT and CDR2 SNEGSKA (reference sequence). There are 10 residues in the CDR3. V lost 5 bases and J 7 bases, leaving 7 bases between the germline ends. The CDR3 region is CSALGNTQYF. Written as DNA, the CDR3 is TGCAGTGCTCTAGGCAATACGCAGTATTTT.

This rearrangement joins TRBV25-1 to TRBJ1-1; D remains unclear. Germline CDR1 is MGHDK and CDR2 is SYGVNS. The V end lost 8 bases, the J end lost 1 base, and 11 bases lay between the germline ends. The CDR3 has 13 amino acids. The CDR3 DNA reads as TGTGCCAGCGCCGAAACTCGGAACACTGAAGCTTTCTTT. Protein sequence: CASAETRNTEAFF.

V usage is TRBV7-9 and J usage is TRBJ2-1; D is perhaps TRBD2 (6 bases). Germline CDR1 reads SEHNR; CDR2 reads FQNEAQ (reference sequence). The CDR3 extends over 11 amino acids. Trimming left V 3 bases short and J 9 bases short, with 6 bases between. CDR3 sequence: CASSLRGEQFF. Written as DNA, the CDR3 is TGTGCCAGCAGCTTGCGGGGTGAGCAGTTCTTC. Combining the CDR3 with reference TRBV7-9 and TRBJ2-1 gives the whole variable domain DTGVSQNPRHKITKRGQNVTFRCDPISEHNRLYWYRQTLGQGPEFLTYFQNEAQLEKSRLLSDRFSAERPKGSFSTLEIQRTEQGDSAMYLCASSLRGEQFFGPGTRLTVL.

This sequence joins TRBV30 and TRBJ1-3, with D hard to call. The CDR3 consists of 13 residues. Per the germline V gene, CDR1 is GTSNPN and CDR2 is SVGIG (reference sequence). V was pared by 5 bases and J by 0 bases, with 8 bases between. Here the CDR3 reads CAWVRDSGNTIYF. The CDR3 DNA follows: TGTGCCTGGGTGCGGGACTCTGGAAACACCATATATTTT.

The rearrangement joins TRBV5-4 to TRBJ1-1; D possibly corresponds to TRBD1 (5 bases). V was trimmed by 0 bases and J by 4 bases, leaving 10 bases between them. This CDR3 has 14 amino acids. Per germline, CDR1 SGHNT and CDR2 YYREEE (reference sequence). This chain's CDR3 is CASSLGPRGTEAFF. The CDR3 DNA reads TGTGCCAGCAGCTTGGGGCCGAGGGGCACTGAAGCTTTCTTT. Using reference TRBV5-4 and TRBJ1-1 for the parts outside the CDR3, the full variable domain is ETGVTQSPTHLIKTRGQQVTLRCSSQSGHNTVSWYQQALGQGPQFIFQYYREEENGRGNFPPRFSGLQFPNYSSELNVNALELDDSALYLCASSLGPRGTEAFFGQGTRLTVV.

This chain uses TRBV28 with TRBJ1-1, with 9 bases lining up with TRBD1. V trimming: 5 bases; J trimming: 5 bases; junction bases outside the gene matches: 9. Germline loops: CDR1 MDHEN, CDR2 SYDVKM. The CDR3 consists of 15 residues. CDR3 DNA: TGTGCCAGCAGTCAAGCCGGACAGGGGTATACTGAAGCTTTCTTT. Its protein product is CASSQAGQGYTEAFF.

The chain joins TRBV28 to TRBJ2-2; no definite D call. Germline lookup yields CDR1 MDHEN and CDR2 SYDVKM. Trimming stripped 1 base from V and 0 bases from J, with 6 bases between. The CDR3 contains 15 residues. CDR3 amino acids: CASSLYVSNTGELFF. DNA for the CDR3: TGTGCCAGCAGTTTATACGTCTCGAACACCGGGGAGCTGTTTTTT.

This chain links TRBV29-1 with TRBJ2-1; D not certain. Germline CDR1 and CDR2: SQVTM and ANQGSEA. Trimming removed 3 bases from V and 0 bases from J, with 6 bases in between. The CDR3 sequence is 13 residues long. CDR3 amino acids: CSVDDHSYNEQFF. The CDR3 nucleotides read TGCAGCGTTGACGACCACTCCTACAATGAGCAGTTCTTC.